What follows is one TCR beta chain and its context. Its recognized antigen is unknown. Base qualities were left out, and no much larger clone turns up one base away. The same CDR3 can be traced to other DNA sequences in this sample. These data belong to a study of shared clonotypes between healthy human individuals (TCRdb year 2020). Some background on the complete study: A few men and two women, aged 18 to 49 years, made up the cohort. For each donor, CD4 naive and CD4 memory were each given three plates, CD8 naive was given two plates, and CD8 memory was given one plate. To estimate repertoire size and how much clonotype sharing occurs between individuals, the study deeply sequenced the blood TCR repertoires of five healthy adults. Different laboratories and diverse techniques were used to prepare libraries and sequence TCR repertoires, to increase sequencing depth and limit assay-specific biases. Between about 0.9 and 10 billion PBMCs per donor were obtained by leukapheresis. The full study reports these points: Naive subsets generally had larger estimated clonotype richness than memory subsets. Even with the large sequencing depth, rarefaction of the sorted-subset datasets indicated that sequencing was incomplete. Pairwise subsampling indicated that sequencing depth was expected to affect the degree of clonotype sharing among donors. The small number of donors limited the genetic and exposure-history diversity represented. Compared with non-shared clonotypes, the clonotypes found in all four sorted-subset donors had higher generation probabilities. Roughly 5.2% of naive CD4, around 3.5% of naive CD8, approximately 2% of memory CD4, and 0.4% of memory CD8 clonotypes were shared across several donors. Sampling was restricted to blood, and TCR repertoires in tissues likely differ from the TCR repertoires found in blood.

The donors were healthy, HIV-negative adults who had no recently reported acute infections or vaccinations. Only Caucasian adults living in Nashville, Tennessee, USA were represented among the donors. Magnetic negative selection was used to enrich CD4+ T cells, after which naive cells were positively selected on CD45RA and the negative fraction became the memory subset. Blood was obtained by leukapheresis, after which PBMCs were separated by Ficoll-Histopaque density gradient centrifugation and cryopreserved in liquid nitrogen vapor phase. Analytical flow cytometry was used to check the purity and quantity of every magnetically sorted T cell population. Each sorted fraction had its genomic DNA isolated and then quantified by UV absorbance on a Nanodrop 2000c. CDR1 and CDR2 were assigned from the germline V gene as KGHSH and LQKENI. The CDR3, cysteine through phenylalanine, is 13 amino acids long. Left in the record is the CDR3 DNA by itself, 39 bases read in frame from the first base. Trimming removed 0 bases from V and 6 bases from J, leaving 9 bases between the germline ends.

TCR CDR3 regions were amplified from genomic DNA by multiplex PCR using the deep immunoSEQ assay. For each cell subset, the extracted genomic DNA was distributed evenly across all wells of several immunoSEQ 96-well plates, and each plate served as one replicate. Each replicate PCR for sorted subsets received around 200 ng genomic DNA, equal to roughly 30,000 T cell genomes. Purified libraries were measured with a Qubit 3.0 fluorometer, size-checked on a Bioanalyzer 2100, and measured again with the KAPA Library Quantification kit. A separate single-read 150-cycle Illumina NextSeq 550 flow cell was used to sequence each immunoSEQ 96-well plate. The source study handled its data this way. Because the immunoSEQ output included only junctional sequences and no quality scores, the filtering could not be the same as the filtering used for full-length reads. To assign V/J genes and CDR3, sequences were annotated using PyIR, a Python wrapper for IgBLAST v1.9, with IMGT germline references. Reads were removed for weak V/J assignments (E-value above 1e-6), missing CDR3, stop codons, out-of-frame junctions, or ambiguous translated residues. A V3J clonotype was defined by an identical inferred V gene, J gene, and CDR3 amino acid sequence. Percentage overlap between repertoires was computed as shared unique clonotypes divided by the size of the smaller repertoire. Richness of each repertoire was evaluated using RTK rarefaction, the Chao1 estimator, and Recon v2.1 estimates of unobserved clonotypes. Generation probabilities were computed with OLGA for all TCRbeta clonotypes obtained by the gDNA method from a few donors. TCRdb carries this immuneACCESS record with in-frame sequences only. Its versions omit some clonotypes, under half of them owing to an unresolved V gene in the studies checked, with the rest unexplained. V and J calls and clone size are given by that table; D and trimming were obtained from the DNA. The sample records a few million clones, under 97% of which are singletons. 0.1% to 0.15% of the sample lies in the top ten.

This sequence uses TRBV18 and TRBJ2-7; no D gene call is confident. The receptor comes from a man between 18 and 35 years old in good health. The sequenced sample consisted of naive CD4+ T cells sorted from blood. The cell subset or site label of this sample denotes: CD45RA+ positively selected. CDR3 protein: CASSPPGVGEQYF. The bases read TGTGCCAGCTCACCACCGGGCGTGGGCGAGCAGTACTTC.